The 28 T cell receptor beta chains listed next were all sequenced from one sample in a study of blood T cell repertoires in COVID-19. The protocol was immunoSEQ multiplex PCR, while the TCRdb copy is restricted to in-frame clones and leaves out a portion. Here the sample spans 350,000 to 400,000 clones, around 87% being singletons. The sequenced sample was PBMCs or T cells enriched from blood (not recorded which). Receptor source: a man between 35 and 55 years old in a cohort exposed to, infected with or recovered from COVID-19 (not recorded which).

This chain joins TRBV11-2 and TRBJ2-7; no firm D call. Germline CDR1 SGHAT, CDR2 FQNNGV. Trimming removed 0 bases at V and 2 bases at J, with 8 bases between. The CDR3 loop spans 14 amino acids. DNA of the CDR3: TGTGCCAGCAGCTTAGAATTCGTCGCCTACGAGCAGTACTTC. This sequence encodes CASSLEFVAYEQYF.

This chain uses TRBV5-4 with TRBJ2-1; TRBD2 matches 7 bases. This CDR3 is 17 amino acids long. Germline trimming cut 0 bases from V and 6 bases from J; bases unmatched to any gene: 12. Germline-derived CDR1 and CDR2 are SGHNT and YYREEE (reference sequence). The chain's CDR3 is CASSLGAREGSSNEQFF. In DNA form, the CDR3 reads TGTGCCAGCAGCTTGGGCGCGAGGGAGGGAAGTTCCAATGAGCAGTTCTTC.

The chain combines TRBV19 with TRBJ2-1; 10 bases map to TRBD2. CDR3 length equals 14 residues. Germline values: CDR1 LNHDA, CDR2 SQIVND (reference sequence). The V gene end was trimmed by 8 bases and the J gene end by 3 bases; junction bases not matched to a gene: 4. CDR3 in amino acids: CASGVAGGYNEQFF. The CDR3 nucleotides are TGTGCCAGTGGGGTAGCGGGAGGCTACAATGAGCAGTTCTTC.

The chain links TRBV14 to TRBJ1-6; D is possibly TRBD1 (5 bases). V was cut by 1 base and J by 2 bases, with 9 bases left in between. CDR3 length equals 16 residues. Germline V gene data show CDR1 as SGHDN and CDR2 as FVKESK. The CDR3: CASSQVGGTYNSPLHF. DNA for the CDR3: TGTGCCAGCAGCCAAGTCGGGGGGACCTATAATTCACCCCTCCACTTT.

The chain uses TRBV4-2 and TRBJ2-2; the match to TRBD2 covers 11 bases. V shed 4 bases and J 4 bases; nucleotides not matched to a gene: 5. This CDR3 contains 16 residues. Germline assignment: CDR1 LGHNA and CDR2 YNFKEQ. In nucleotides, the CDR3 is TGTGCCAGCAGCCCCCGACTAGCGGGGAGCACCGGGGAGCTGTTTTTT. Encoded protein: CASSPRLAGSTGELFF.

CDR3 region: CATRGDEPYEQYF. Written as DNA, the CDR3 is TGTGCCACGCGGGGGGACGAACCCTACGAGCAGTACTTC. This sequence joins TRBV10-3 and TRBJ2-7, with 8 positions matching TRBD2. CDR1 is ENHRY and CDR2 is SYGVKD in the germline V gene. CDR3 length: 13 residues. The V gene end was trimmed by 10 bases and the J gene end by 2 bases; junction bases not matched to a gene: 7.

The J gene is TRBJ1-6, the V gene TRBV9, with a possible D match to TRBD1 (5 bases). The V end was cut by 4 bases, the J end by 5 bases, with 7 bases between. The CDR3 has 13 residues. In germline, CDR1 is SGDLS, CDR2 YYNGEE. The CDR3 loop is CASSRGNNSPLHF. Here the CDR3 DNA reads TGTGCCAGCAGCAGGGGTAATAATTCACCCCTCCACTTT.

In this sample, this clone turned up once. V usage is TRBV29-1 and J usage is TRBJ1-5; 7 positions agree with TRBD1. V gave up 4 bases and J gave up 6 bases; unmatched junction bases: 6. In germline, CDR1 is SQVTM, CDR2 ANQGSEA. This CDR3 region has 13 residues. CDR3 in DNA: TGCAGCGTTGCAGCAGGGGGTACTCAGCCCCAGCATTTT. It is translated as CSVAAGGTQPQHF.

The rearrangement joins TRBV24-1 to TRBJ2-5; the D is unclear. The CDR3 sequence is 13 residues long. Trimming pared 3 bases from V and 5 bases from J, leaving 9 bases between. Germline loops: CDR1 KGHDR, CDR2 SFDVKD. The CDR3 is CATSDPPMETQYF. The CDR3 DNA follows: TGTGCCACCAGTGATCCCCCTATGGAGACCCAGTACTTC.

The chain uses TRBV15 and TRBJ2-7; TRBD1 matches at 10 bases. V shed 1 base and J 1 base; nucleotides not matched to a gene: 4. This CDR3 has 16 amino acids. The germline gives CDR1 LNHNV, CDR2 YYDKDF (reference sequence). CDR3 residues: CATSRVGTGESYEQYF. CDR3 bases: TGTGCCACCAGCAGAGTTGGGACAGGGGAATCCTACGAGCAGTACTTC.

The V and J genes are TRBV7-9 and TRBJ2-7; 9 nucleotides match TRBD1. Germline trimming cut 4 bases from V and 4 bases from J; bases unmatched to any gene: 5. Germline loops: CDR1 SEHNR, CDR2 FQNEAQ (reference sequence). The CDR3 has 14 amino acids. CDR3 residues: CASSYGTGLYEQYF. For the CDR3, the DNA is TGTGCCAGCAGCTACGGGACAGGGCTATACGAGCAGTACTTC.

V and J are TRBV10-2 and TRBJ2-5, with TRBD2 matching over 11 bases. Per the germline V gene, CDR1 is WSHSY and CDR2 is SAAADI. V was clipped by 8 bases and J by 3 bases; unmatched bases: 2. The CDR3 extends over 13 amino acids. Here the CDR3 DNA reads TGCGCCAGCGCGACTAGCGGGAAAGAGACCCAGTACTTC. It translates to CASATSGKETQYF.

Details on this clone: Additional DNA sequences in this sample encode the identical CDR3. This chain joins TRBV27 and TRBJ2-7, with 13 bases lining up with TRBD2. The trim removed 9 bases at V and 4 bases at J, leaving 9 bases unmatched. Germline V gene data show CDR1 as MNHEY and CDR2 as SMNVEV (reference sequence). The CDR3 runs 15 residues. Written as DNA, the CDR3 is TGTGCCAGTAGCTACGGGACTAGCGGGACTTACGAGCAGTACTTC. As protein: CASSYGTSGTYEQYF.

The rearrangement joins TRBV5-8 to TRBJ1-1; D is unresolved. This CDR3 has 11 amino acids. V was clipped by 0 bases and J by 8 bases, with 5 bases between them. Germline CDR1 SGHTS, CDR2 YDEGEE. This CDR3 is CASSLAEEAFF. CDR3 nucleotide sequence: TGTGCCAGCAGCTTGGCAGAAGAAGCTTTCTTT.

The rearrangement uses TRBV29-1 and TRBJ2-1, with D possibly being TRBD1 (5 bases). Germline values: CDR1 SQVTM, CDR2 ANQGSEA. V was cut by 5 bases and J by 3 bases, with 8 bases left in between. The CDR3 is 12 residues long. The CDR3 nucleotides read TGCAGCGTTTTCGACAGCTACAATGAGCAGTTCTTC. Translating gives CSVFDSYNEQFF.

The chain uses TRBV2 and TRBJ1-2; tentatively, D is TRBD1 (6 bases). The V and J ends lost 7 bases and 8 bases respectively, with 8 bases between them. Germline V gives CDR1 SNHLY, CDR2 FYNNEI. This CDR3 contains 10 residues. The DNA of the CDR3 is TGTGCCAGCAACAGGGTCGGCTACACCTTC. This translates into CASNRVGYTF.

The chain has TRBV27 and TRBJ2-7; 7 nucleotides match TRBD1. J gave up 4 bases and V 5 bases, and 5 bases lay outside the gene matches. CDR3 length: 13 residues. CDR1 and CDR2 (germline): MNHEY, SMNVEV (reference sequence). The CDR3 loop is CASSTDRAYEQYF. CDR3 nucleotide sequence: TGTGCCAGCAGTACCGACAGGGCGTACGAGCAGTACTTC.

The rearrangement uses TRBV28 and TRBJ2-1; 8 nucleotides line up with TRBD2. CDR3 length equals 15 residues. The V gene end was trimmed by 5 bases and the J gene end by 9 bases; junction bases not matched to a gene: 12. Germline V gives CDR1 MDHEN, CDR2 SYDVKM. The CDR3 here is CASSQTGLALVEQFF. In DNA form, the CDR3 reads TGTGCCAGCAGTCAAACCGGACTAGCATTAGTTGAGCAGTTCTTC.

This sequence joins TRBV5-4 and TRBJ1-1; 12 bases match TRBD1. The CDR3 has 16 residues. V was pared by 4 bases and J by 1 base, with 5 bases of the junction left unmatched. In germline, CDR1 is SGHNT, CDR2 YYREEE (reference sequence). CDR3 nucleotide sequence: TGTGCCAGCAGCCCGGGACAGGGGGCTCGGAACACTGAAGCTTTCTTT. It codes for CASSPGQGARNTEAFF.

In this sample, this clone turned up once. This chain connects TRBV28 to TRBJ2-1; TRBD2 matches 7 bases. This CDR3 is built from 16 residues. Germline CDR1 is MDHEN and CDR2 is SYDVKM. The V and J ends lost 5 bases and 0 bases, in that order; junction bases with no gene match: 7. The CDR3 spells CASSISSGSSYNEQFF. The CDR3 DNA reads TGTGCCAGCAGTATTTCTAGCGGAAGCTCCTACAATGAGCAGTTCTTC.

The chain has TRBV21-1 and TRBJ2-3; the DNA was not used to check the table's D call, TRBD1. TRBV21-1 is a documented pseudogene. There are 16 residues in the CDR3. The CDR3: CASSASGTEITDTQYF. CDR3 in DNA: TGTGCCAGCAGCGCCTCCGGGACAGAAATCACAGATACGCAGTATTTT.

The chain couples TRBV11-3 to TRBJ2-5; a possible D gene is TRBD2 (7 bases). This CDR3 region has 15 residues. The V and J ends lost 1 base and 5 bases respectively, with 14 bases between them. Germline V CDR1 and CDR2: SGHNT, YENEEA. The CDR3 is CASSLVGGPMETQYF. For the CDR3, the DNA is TGTGCCAGCAGCTTAGTGGGGGGGCCGATGGAGACCCAGTACTTC.

The chain carries TRBV27 and TRBJ2-2; D is unclear. Germline assignment: CDR1 MNHEY and CDR2 SMNVEV (reference sequence). Trimming cost V 2 bases and J 1 base, with 8 bases left between them. The CDR3 is 15 amino acids. CDR3 loop: CASSLVTGNTGELFF. In DNA form, the CDR3 reads TGTGCCAGCAGTTTAGTGACGGGGAACACCGGGGAGCTGTTTTTT.

This clone was found once. The chain employs TRBV10-1 and TRBJ2-1; TRBD2 matches at 9 bases. The CDR3 spans 15 residues. Trimming at V came to 3 bases and at J to 5 bases, leaving 5 bases not matched to a gene. Germline V gene data show CDR1 as WNHNN and CDR2 as SYGVQD (reference sequence). The CDR3 coding sequence is TGCGCCAGCAGTGATAGCGGGAGTGTTAACAATGAGCAGTTCTTC. Translating gives CASSDSGSVNNEQFF.

As DNA, the CDR3 is TGTGCCAGCAGCCAAGATCTTTGGCAGGGAGGCACCGGGGAGCTGTTTTTT. It translates to CASSQDLWQGGTGELFF. This sequence joins TRBV3-1 (or the pseudogene TRBV3-2) and TRBJ2-2; tentative D call: TRBD2 (6 bases). The germline V gene has CDR1 LGHDT and CDR2 YNNKEL (reference sequence). Trimming took 0 bases from V and 4 from J, leaving 15 bases between them. The CDR3 is 17 amino acids.

V and J are TRBV18 and TRBJ2-3; 8 bases align to TRBD2. CDR1 KGHSH and CDR2 LQKENI come from the germline V gene. With V trimmed by 3 bases and J by 5 bases, 22 bases remained unmatched. This CDR3 spans 20 amino acids. Here the CDR3 reads CASSPYRQGRSGSIGDTQYF. CDR3 DNA sequence: TGTGCCAGCTCACCCTACCGCCAGGGTCGAAGCGGGAGTATAGGAGATACGCAGTATTTT. Based on the CDR3 plus reference TRBV18 and TRBJ2-3, the full variable domain is NAGVMQNPRHLVRRRGQEARLRCSPMKGHSHVYWYRQLPEEGLKFMVYLQKENIIDESGMPKERFSAEFPKEGPSILRIQQVVRGDSAAYFCASSPYRQGRSGSIGDTQYFGPGTRLTVL.

This clone has a single count. The chain carries TRBV5-6 and TRBJ2-5; a weak D match, TRBD2 (5 bases). Germline loops: CDR1 SGHDT, CDR2 YYEEEE. This CDR3 comprises 13 residues. V was shortened by 0 bases and J by 5 bases, with 8 bases between the two germline ends. The CDR3 protein is CASSLGGGETQYF. The DNA of the CDR3 is TGTGCCAGCAGCTTGGGTGGCGGGGAGACCCAGTACTTC.

The rearrangement joins TRBV6-5 to TRBJ2-1; TRBD2 is a possible D gene (6 bases). Germline V lookup: CDR1 MNHEY, CDR2 SVGAGI. The CDR3 has 14 residues. The V end was cut by 0 bases, the J end by 5 bases, with 8 bases between. CDR3 bases: TGTGCCAGCAGTTACTCGACTAGGGACAATGAGCAGTTCTTC. Translation gives CASSYSTRDNEQFF.